The 25 T cell receptor beta chains below all came from one sample that was sequenced in a study of blood T cell repertoires in COVID-19 (dated by TCRdb to between 2020 and 2021). Preparation of the library involved the immunoSEQ multiplex PCR assay. The table comes from immuneACCESS by way of TCRdb, which keeps in-frame sequences with V and J called. Part of the clones is missing from these tables; in studies checked, under half for an unresolved V gene and the rest for unknown reasons. This sample comprises about 500,000 clones, 85% to 90% of them detected only once. 7.5% to 9.5% of the sample is taken by the ten largest. The source material was peripheral blood. Receptor source: a woman between 50 and 59 years old with COVID-19, enrolled during active disease.

Comments on this clone: Other DNA sequences within the sample encode an identical CDR3. This chain connects TRBV7-9 to TRBJ1-6; 9 positions match TRBD1. Germline CDR1 and CDR2: SEHNR and FQNEAQ (reference sequence). The V and J ends lost 4 bases and 10 bases, in that order; junction bases with no gene match: 5. CDR3 length: 14 residues. CDR3 sequence (DNA): TGTGCCAGCAGCTCGGACAGGGGAGGATCACCCCTCCACTTT. This translates into CASSSDRGGSPLHF.

This sequence joins TRBV19 and TRBJ1-5; 7 nucleotides align to TRBD1. Germline loops: CDR1 LNHDA, CDR2 SQIVND (reference sequence). This CDR3 has 14 residues. The J segment lost 1 base and the V segment lost 8 bases, leaving 5 bases of the junction unmatched. In DNA, the CDR3 is TGTGCCAGTTATGACAGGGTCAGCAATCAGCCCCAGCATTTT. Protein product: CASYDRVSNQPQHF. The full variable domain, its missing parts supplied by reference TRBV19 and TRBJ1-5, is DGGITQSPKYLFRKEGQNVTLSCEQNLNHDAMYWYRQDPGQGLRLIYYSQIVNDFQKGDIAEGYSVSREKKESFPLTVTSAQKNPTAFYLCASYDRVSNQPQHFGDGTRLSIL.

V gene TRBV30 combines with J gene TRBJ1-2, with D unresolved. Germline CDR1 and CDR2: GTSNPN and SVGIG (reference sequence). This CDR3 spans 14 amino acids. Trimming stripped 1 base from V and 4 bases from J, with 13 bases between. The CDR3 protein is CAWSEPHGSYGYTF. For the CDR3, the DNA is TGTGCCTGGAGTGAGCCCCATGGGAGCTATGGCTACACCTTC.

The gene calls are TRBV19 and TRBJ2-2; 9 bases match TRBD1. This CDR3 comprises 16 residues. After removal of 6 bases from V and 1 base from J, the junction contained 6 bases not matched to a gene. Germline V gene data show CDR1 as LNHDA and CDR2 as SQIVND (reference sequence). The CDR3 nucleotides are TGTGCCAGTAGCGGGCGGACAGGGGAGAACACCGGGGAGCTGTTTTTT. Translation: CASSGRTGENTGELFF.

This chain uses TRBV6-1 with TRBJ2-7, with D uncertain. From germline, CDR1 is MNHNS and CDR2 SASEGT. The CDR3 totals 14 residues. With 1 base removed from V and 4 bases from J, the gap between germline ends came to 11 bases. In DNA, the CDR3 is TGTGCCAGCAGTGAAGTGGGCCGTGGGTACGAGCAGTACTTC. Residues: CASSEVGRGYEQYF.

The chain joins TRBV30 to TRBJ2-3; D not resolved. Trimming shortened V by 4 bases and J by 5 bases, and 16 bases separated the two germline ends. Per germline, CDR1 GTSNPN and CDR2 SVGIG (reference sequence). The CDR3 is 14 amino acids. This chain's CDR3 is CAWKQGAYRDTQYF. The DNA of the CDR3 is TGTGCCTGGAAGCAAGGAGCTTATCGAGATACGCAGTATTTT.

This clone was counted only a few times. The chain has TRBV7-3 and TRBJ1-1; 7 nucleotides line up with TRBD1. The junction had 7 bases not matched to a gene; V was cut back by 4 bases and J by 5 bases. CDR3 size: 14 residues. The germline gives CDR1 SGHTA, CDR2 FQGTGA. In DNA form, the CDR3 reads TGTGCCAGCAGCTCTACAGGGGATTCGACTGAAGCTTTCTTT. The encoded protein is CASSSTGDSTEAFF.

This chain uses TRBV7-3 with TRBJ2-2, with 7 bases identical to TRBD1. V was clipped by 5 bases and J by 6 bases; unmatched bases: 3. Per germline, CDR1 SGHTA and CDR2 FQGTGA. This CDR3 contains 13 residues. The CDR3 bases are TGTGCCAGCAGCCCGAGGGGGCCCGGGGAGCTGTTTTTT. Translating gives CASSPRGPGELFF.

The V gene is TRBV7-3, the J gene TRBJ1-2; TRBD1 agrees at 9 bases. The CDR3 spans 16 residues. J lost 6 bases, V lost 0 bases, and 8 bases had no gene match. Per the germline V gene, CDR1 is SGHTA and CDR2 is FQGTGA. CDR3 nucleotide sequence: TGTGCCAGCAGCTTAACGGGGGACAGGGAATGGGATGGCTACACCTTC. Its protein product is CASSLTGDREWDGYTF. The entire variable domain, with the rest obtained from reference TRBV7-3 and TRBJ1-2, is as follows: GAGVSQTPSNKVTEKGKYVELRCDPISGHTALYWYRQSLGQGPEFLIYFQGTGAADDSGLPNDRFFAVRPEGSVSTLKIQRTERGDSAVYLCASSLTGDREWDGYTFGSGTRLTVV.

The chain couples TRBV19 to TRBJ2-6; 7 nucleotides align to TRBD1. This CDR3 is built from 16 residues. V lost 8 bases to trimming and J lost 2 bases; unmatched junction nucleotides: 9. Germline lookup yields CDR1 LNHDA and CDR2 SQIVND (reference sequence). CDR3 DNA sequence: TGTGCCAGTTTCGGGACAGATGCTACTGGGGCCAACGTCCTGACTTTC. Translation gives CASFGTDATGANVLTF.

This rearrangement joins TRBV12-5 to TRBJ2-1; D unclear. Trimming pared 8 bases from V and 4 bases from J, leaving 18 bases between. The CDR3 runs 15 residues. Looked up from germline, CDR1 is LGHNT and CDR2 is FRNRAP. The CDR3 sequence: CASIGRVSPYNEQFF. Here the CDR3 DNA reads TGTGCTAGTATTGGTCGGGTTTCCCCGTACAATGAGCAGTTCTTC. Filled out from reference TRBV12-5 and TRBJ2-1, the complete variable domain reads DARVTQTPRHKVTEMGQEVTMRCQPILGHNTVFWYRQTMMQGLELLAYFRNRAPLDDSGMPKDRFSAEMPDATLATLKIQPSEPRDSAVYFCASIGRVSPYNEQFFGPGTRLTVL.

The CDR3 protein is CASRPRTGGTAEAFF. In DNA, the CDR3 is TGTGCCAGCAGACCGAGGACAGGGGGCACGGCTGAAGCTTTCTTT. The chain uses TRBV5-5 and TRBJ1-1; TRBD1 aligns across 11 bases. CDR1 SGHKS and CDR2 YYEKEE come from the germline V gene (reference sequence). The CDR3 runs 15 residues. Trimming cost V 5 bases and J 6 bases; bases outside gene matches: 9.

In its sample, this clone was seen a few times. V and J are TRBV2 and TRBJ1-5; D possibly corresponds to TRBD1 (6 bases). This CDR3 is built from 16 residues. V was clipped by 3 bases and J by 7 bases, with 19 bases between them. CDR1 and CDR2 from the germline V gene are SNHLY and FYNNEI. CDR3 protein: CASSERGGGKGQPQHF. The DNA for the CDR3 is TGTGCCAGCAGTGAGAGGGGGGGAGGAAAAGGCCAGCCCCAGCATTTT. Full variable domain (outside the CDR3, taken from reference TRBV2 and TRBJ1-5): EPEVTQTPSHQVTQMGQEVILRCVPISNHLYFYWYRQILGQKVEFLVSFYNNEISEKSEIFDDQFSVERPDGSNFTLKIRSTKLEDSAMYFCASSERGGGKGQPQHFGDGTRLSIL.

This clone came up a few times. The V gene is TRBV11-2, the J gene TRBJ2-3, with 8 bases aligning to TRBD1. Looked up from germline, CDR1 is SGHAT and CDR2 is FQNNGV. The length of the CDR3 is 19 residues. V was clipped by 5 bases and J by 4 bases; unmatched bases: 20. The chain's CDR3 is CASSARAGTGLYTPDTQYF. In DNA form, the CDR3 reads TGTGCCAGCAGCGCGCGAGCCGGGACAGGTCTTTATACCCCAGATACGCAGTATTTT. Combining the CDR3 with reference TRBV11-2 and TRBJ2-3 gives the whole variable domain EAGVAQSPRYKIIEKRQSVAFWCNPISGHATLYWYQQILGQGPKLLIQFQNNGVVDDSQLPKDRFSAERLKGVDSTLKIQPAKLEDSAVYLCASSARAGTGLYTPDTQYFGPGTRLTVL.

The chain couples TRBV3-1 (or the pseudogene TRBV3-2) to TRBJ1-1; 9 bases line up with TRBD1. This CDR3 is built from 14 residues. Germline V gene sequence: CDR1 LGHDT, CDR2 YNNKEL (reference sequence). V was clipped by 1 base and J by 3 bases; unmatched bases: 0. CDR3 amino acids: CASSQGDRDTEAFF. The DNA for the CDR3 is TGTGCCAGCAGCCAAGGGGACAGGGACACTGAAGCTTTCTTT.

V is TRBV19 and J is TRBJ2-7; 8 bases agree with TRBD2. Trimming removed 6 bases from V and 1 base from J; junction bases left unmatched: 8. CDR3 length equals 15 residues. The germline gives CDR1 LNHDA, CDR2 SQIVND (reference sequence). This chain's CDR3 is CASRFGGGGSYEQYF. CDR3 in DNA: TGTGCCAGTAGATTCGGGGGGGGAGGATCCTACGAGCAGTACTTC. Looking up the rest from reference TRBV19 and TRBJ2-7 gives the full variable domain: DGGITQSPKYLFRKEGQNVTLSCEQNLNHDAMYWYRQDPGQGLRLIYYSQIVNDFQKGDIAEGYSVSREKKESFPLTVTSAQKNPTAFYLCASRFGGGGSYEQYFGPGTRLTVT.

With respect to this clone: The sample has other DNA sequences that encode this CDR3 too. The chain uses TRBV12-3 or TRBV12-4 and TRBJ1-1; D gene ambiguous. This CDR3 region has 13 residues. Trimming cost V 2 bases and J 1 base, with 5 bases left between them. The CDR3 region has the DNA TGTGCCAGCAGTTTAACAGCGAACACTGAAGCTTTCTTT. It encodes CASSLTANTEAFF.

V and J are TRBV30 and TRBJ1-1, with D unclear. The length of the CDR3 is 13 residues. The germline V gene has CDR1 GTSNPN and CDR2 SVGIG (reference sequence). V lost 3 bases and J lost 0, with 8 bases in between. The DNA of the CDR3 is TGTGCCTGGAGCGACTGGGTGAACACTGAAGCTTTCTTT. As protein: CAWSDWVNTEAFF.

The CDR3 bases are TGTGCCAGCAGTTTGACTAGCGGGGGCTCTAGCACAGATACGCAGTATTTT. As protein: CASSLTSGGSSTDTQYF. The V and J genes are TRBV6-2 or TRBV6-3 and TRBJ2-3, with 12 bases that match TRBD2. J was trimmed by 0 bases and V by 4 bases; bases with no gene match: 5. The CDR3 is made up of 17 amino acids. Germline V gives CDR1 MNHEY, CDR2 SVGEGT.

This rearrangement joins TRBV7-9 to TRBJ2-2; D remains ambiguous. This CDR3 region has 12 residues. Deletions cut 3 bases from V and 5 bases from J, with 4 bases between. CDR1 and CDR2 from the germline V gene are SEHNR and FQNEAQ (reference sequence). The DNA for the CDR3 is TGTGCCAGCAGCTTCCGGACCGGGGAGCTGTTTTTT. Its translation is CASSFRTGELFF. The full variable domain, completed using reference TRBV7-9 and TRBJ2-2, is DTGVSQNPRHKITKRGQNVTFRCDPISEHNRLYWYRQTLGQGPEFLTYFQNEAQLEKSRLLSDRFSAERPKGSFSTLEIQRTEQGDSAMYLCASSFRTGELFFGEGSRLTVL.

This chain links TRBV6-5 with TRBJ1-1; D is unresolved. This CDR3 is built from 13 residues. Germline loops: CDR1 MNHEY, CDR2 SVGAGI. Trimming took off 6 bases at V and 7 bases at J, with 15 bases between the two ends. For the CDR3, the DNA is TGTGCCAGCAGCATGAGGACTTCCCTTGAAGCTTTCTTT. It codes for CASSMRTSLEAFF.

This chain links TRBV5-1 with TRBJ2-2; 8 bases match TRBD1. The V segment lost 3 bases and the J segment 7 bases; nucleotides outside the gene matches: 2. CDR3 length: 13 residues. Germline CDR1 SGHRS, CDR2 YFSETQ. In nucleotides, the CDR3 is TGCGCCAGCAGCTACGGACAGGGCGGGGAGCTGTTTTTT. This sequence encodes CASSYGQGGELFF.

The J gene is TRBJ2-2, the V gene TRBV19; 13 nucleotides match TRBD2. The germline V gene encodes CDR1 LNHDA and CDR2 SQIVND (reference sequence). The CDR3 totals 18 residues. Trimming cost V 4 bases and J 1 base; bases outside gene matches: 6. The CDR3 reads CASSTRGLAGLNTGELFF. The CDR3 region has the DNA TGTGCCAGTAGTACAAGGGGACTAGCGGGGCTGAACACCGGGGAGCTGTTTTTT.

This clone was seen once. The chain couples TRBV6-5 to TRBJ1-1; 7 bases map to TRBD1. Trimming removed 0 bases from V and 5 bases from J; junction bases left unmatched: 9. The CDR3 totals 16 residues. From germline, CDR1 is MNHEY and CDR2 SVGAGI. CDR3 amino acids: CASSYSRQGGWTEAFF. CDR3 DNA sequence: TGTGCCAGCAGTTACTCGAGACAGGGTGGGTGGACTGAAGCTTTCTTT.

The chain links TRBV12-3 or TRBV12-4 to TRBJ1-2; tentatively, D is TRBD1 (5 bases). Trimming left V 7 bases short and J 8 bases short, with 14 bases between. The CDR3 sequence is 12 residues long. CDR3 bases: TGTGCCAGCAAAACAGGCGGATCCGGCTACACCTTC. Translating it yields CASKTGGSGYTF.